Listed here are 5 T cell receptor beta chains from one sample, sequenced in a study of blood T cell repertoires in COVID-19. The method was immunoSEQ multiplex PCR; TCRdb's version includes in-frame clones alone and lacks a portion of them. The sample lists 250,000 or so clones, about four fifths occurring once. Sequenced: PBMCs or T cells enriched from blood (not recorded which). All receptors come from a middle-aged woman who had been exposed to COVID-19.

V usage is TRBV5-6 and J usage is TRBJ2-7; TRBD1 is a possible D gene (6 bases). CDR1 and CDR2 (germline): SGHDT, YYEEEE. The V end was cut by 0 bases, the J end by 5 bases, with 9 bases between. The CDR3 sequence is 13 residues long. In nucleotides, the CDR3 is TGTGCCAGCAGCTTGGCAGGGGTTGACGAGCAGTACTTC. This encodes CASSLAGVDEQYF. Supplemented by reference TRBV5-6 and TRBJ2-7, the full variable domain reads DAGVTQSPTHLIKTRGQQVTLRCSPKSGHDTVSWYQQALGQGPQFIFQYYEEEERQRGNFPDRFSGHQFPNYSSELNVNALLLGDSALYLCASSLAGVDEQYFGPGTRLTVT.

The rearrangement joins TRBV2 to TRBJ1-3, with D possibly being TRBD1 (5 bases). The germline CDR1 and CDR2 sequences are SNHLY and FYNNEI. This CDR3 has 15 residues. Trimming shortened V by 6 bases and J by 0 bases, and 12 bases separated the two germline ends. The CDR3, as DNA: TGTGCCAGCAGCTATGACAGTTACTCTGGAAACACCATATATTTT. The encoded protein is CASSYDSYSGNTIYF.

The gene calls are TRBV5-6 and TRBJ2-7; D possibly corresponds to TRBD1 (6 bases). Trimming removed 2 bases at V and 7 bases at J, with 19 bases between. CDR3 length: 15 residues. Germline-derived CDR1 and CDR2 are SGHDT and YYEEEE. CDR3: CASSFRTAGSREQYF. DNA of the CDR3: TGTGCCAGCAGCTTTCGGACAGCCGGTTCTAGGGAGCAGTACTTC.

The rearrangement uses TRBV5-6 and TRBJ1-2; 8 nucleotides line up with TRBD1. Trimming took 0 bases from V and 4 from J; bases not matched to a gene: 5. Germline V gene sequence: CDR1 SGHDT, CDR2 YYEEEE. The CDR3 consists of 15 residues. The DNA of the CDR3 is TGTGCCAGCAGCTTGGGGACAGGGAGGGCCTATGGCTACACCTTC. Translated, it gives CASSLGTGRAYGYTF.

This chain connects TRBV7-2 to TRBJ1-2; 9 bases align to TRBD1. The length of the CDR3 is 15 residues. Germline V CDR1 and CDR2: SGHTA, FQGNSA. J lost 4 bases, V lost 5 bases, and 8 bases had no gene match. The chain's CDR3 is CASSPTQGAGYGYTF. Written as DNA, the CDR3 is TGTGCCAGCAGCCCGACACAGGGGGCAGGCTATGGCTACACCTTC. Together with reference TRBV7-2 and TRBJ1-2, the CDR3 gives the full variable domain: GAGVSQSPSNKVTEKGKDVELRCDPISGHTALYWYRQSLGQGLEFLIYFQGNSAPDKSGLPSDRFSAERTGGSVSTLTIQRTQQEDSAVYLCASSPTQGAGYGYTFGSGTRLTVV.